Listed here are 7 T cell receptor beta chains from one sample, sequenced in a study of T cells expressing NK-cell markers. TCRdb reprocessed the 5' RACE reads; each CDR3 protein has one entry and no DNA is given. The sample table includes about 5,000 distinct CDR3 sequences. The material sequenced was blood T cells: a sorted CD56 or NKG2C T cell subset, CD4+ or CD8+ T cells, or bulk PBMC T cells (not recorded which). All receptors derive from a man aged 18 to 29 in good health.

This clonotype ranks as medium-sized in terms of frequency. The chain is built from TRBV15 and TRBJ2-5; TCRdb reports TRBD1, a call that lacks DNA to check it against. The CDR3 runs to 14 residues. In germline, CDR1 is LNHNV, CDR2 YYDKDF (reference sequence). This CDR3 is CATSRADREETQYF.

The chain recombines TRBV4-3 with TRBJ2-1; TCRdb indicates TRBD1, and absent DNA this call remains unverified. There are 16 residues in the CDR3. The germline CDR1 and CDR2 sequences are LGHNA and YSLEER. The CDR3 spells CASSQDQGAGGNEQFF.

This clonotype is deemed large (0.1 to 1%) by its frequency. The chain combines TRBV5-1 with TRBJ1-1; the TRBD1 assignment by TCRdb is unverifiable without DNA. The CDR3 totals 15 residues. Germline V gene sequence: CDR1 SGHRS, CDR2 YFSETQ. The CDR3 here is CASRDTGDHTTEAFF. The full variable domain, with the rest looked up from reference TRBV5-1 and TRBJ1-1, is KAGVTQTPRYLIKTRGQQVTLSCSPISGHRSVSWYQQTPGQGLQFLFEYFSETQRNKGNFPGRFSGRQFSNSRSEMNVSTLELGDSALYLCASRDTGDHTTEAFFGQGTRLTVV.

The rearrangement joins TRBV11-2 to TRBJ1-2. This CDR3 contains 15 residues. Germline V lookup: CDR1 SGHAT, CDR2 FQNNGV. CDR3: CASSSPAEALYGYTF.

The CDR3 sequence is CASSGTSGRLGTDTQYF. The J gene is TRBJ2-3, the V gene TRBV7-2; TCRdb reports TRBD2, a call that lacks DNA to check it against. Per germline, CDR1 SGHTA and CDR2 FQGNSA. This CDR3 is 17 amino acids long. Full variable domain (missing parts from reference TRBV7-2 and TRBJ2-3): GAGVSQSPSNKVTEKGKDVELRCDPISGHTALYWYRQSLGQGLEFLIYFQGNSAPDKSGLPSDRFSAERTGGSVSTLTIQRTQQEDSAVYLCASSGTSGRLGTDTQYFGPGTRLTVL.

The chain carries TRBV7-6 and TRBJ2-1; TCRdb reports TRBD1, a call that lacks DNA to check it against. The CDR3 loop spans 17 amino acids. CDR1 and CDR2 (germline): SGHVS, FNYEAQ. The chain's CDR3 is CASSSPWGESSYNEQFF.

The CDR3 is CASSQGVTGPEQYF. The chain carries TRBV4-3 and TRBJ2-7; TCRdb calls TRBD1, which cannot be checked without DNA. The CDR3 contains 14 residues. The germline CDR1 and CDR2 sequences are LGHNA and YSLEER.